The sequence of this TCR beta chain was determined in a study of radiation and T cells in renal cell carcinoma. Treatment reported: 15 Gy SBRT to primary tumor, nephrectomy 4 weeks later. The patient's renal cell carcinoma had clear cell pathology. The protocol was immunoSEQ multiplex PCR, while the TCRdb copy is restricted to in-frame clones and leaves out a portion. The repertoire consists of about 19,000 clones, with just over 60% occurring once and the leading ten covering around 13%. This clone is termed medium-sized. Sequenced material: tumor tissue, taken from a patient whose treatment included radiotherapy and nephrectomy. This TCR was recovered from a woman between 65 and 79 years old with renal cell carcinoma.

CDR3 protein: CASSSFGTNSYEQYF. Written as DNA, the CDR3 is TGTGCCAGCAGCTCCTTTGGGACTAATTCCTACGAGCAGTACTTC. The chain recombines TRBV7-6 with TRBJ2-7; 7 bases are a match to TRBD2. The germline V gene encodes CDR1 SGHVS and CDR2 FNYEAQ. J was trimmed by 1 base and V by 4 bases; bases with no gene match: 7. This CDR3 comprises 15 residues.